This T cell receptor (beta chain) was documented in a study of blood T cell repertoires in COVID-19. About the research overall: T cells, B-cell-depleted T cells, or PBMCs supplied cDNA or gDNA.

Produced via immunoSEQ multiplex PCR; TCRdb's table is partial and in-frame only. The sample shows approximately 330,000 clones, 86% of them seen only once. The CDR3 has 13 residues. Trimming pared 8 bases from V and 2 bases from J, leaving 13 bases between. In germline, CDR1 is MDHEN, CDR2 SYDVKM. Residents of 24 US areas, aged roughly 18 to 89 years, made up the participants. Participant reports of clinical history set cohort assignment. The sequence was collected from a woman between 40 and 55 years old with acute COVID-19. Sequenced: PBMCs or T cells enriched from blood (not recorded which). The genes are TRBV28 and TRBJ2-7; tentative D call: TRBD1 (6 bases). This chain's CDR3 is CASQRQATYEQYF. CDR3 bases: TGTGCCAGCCAGAGACAGGCTACCTACGAGCAGTACTTC.